These 5 T cell receptor beta chains share one sample of origin, sequenced in a study of CD4+ T cells in melanoma. TCRdb keeps only in-frame clones here, not all; method: immunoSEQ multiplex PCR. The table has around 110,000 clones, about 90% seen once; the top ten hold roughly 3.1%. Sequenced: peripheral blood. These receptors came from a human donor with melanoma.

The chain joins TRBV2 to TRBJ2-7, with D possibly TRBD2 on 6 matching bases. The CDR3 contains 12 residues. The V gene lost 3 bases and the J gene lost 3 bases, with 6 bases spanning the gap. Germline V gene lookup returns CDR1 SNHLY and CDR2 FYNNEI. The CDR3 region has the DNA TGTGCCAGCAGTGATAGCGGCTACGAGCAGTACTTC. This encodes CASSDSGYEQYF.

Points on this clone: The sample carries other DNA sequences with the same CDR3. V is TRBV7-3 and J is TRBJ2-6; D unclear. CDR3 length equals 16 residues. Germline lookup yields CDR1 SGHTA and CDR2 FQGTGA. V dropped 2 bases and J dropped 0 bases, with 8 bases sitting between them. CDR3 residues: CASSLSHSSGANVLTF. CDR3 DNA sequence: TGTGCCAGCAGCTTATCACACTCCTCTGGGGCCAACGTCCTGACTTTC.

CDR3 DNA: TGTGCCAGCGAGATGGGGGCGCGGGGAACTGAAGCTTTCTTT. Its translation: CASEMGARGTEAFF. The chain uses TRBV11-1 and TRBJ1-1; D may be TRBD1 (6 bases). Trimming pared 8 bases from V and 5 bases from J, leaving 18 bases between. CDR1 and CDR2 from the germline V gene are SGHAT and FQDESV (reference sequence). The CDR3 consists of 14 residues.

V is TRBV7-6 and J is TRBJ2-7; a weak D match, TRBD1 (6 bases). Germline V lookup: CDR1 SGHVS, CDR2 FNYEAQ. V was cut by 5 bases and J by 0 bases, with 14 bases left in between. There are 15 residues in the CDR3. The CDR3 reads CASSPPPDSSYEQYF. CDR3 DNA: TGTGCCAGCAGCCCCCCGCCGGACAGCTCCTACGAGCAGTACTTC.

The CDR3 here is CASSYSGSRSDTQYF. In nucleotides, the CDR3 is TGTGCCAGCAGTTATAGCGGGAGTCGATCAGATACGCAGTATTTT. The chain links TRBV28 to TRBJ2-3; 9 bases fit TRBD2. Germline trimming cut 4 bases from V and 4 bases from J; bases unmatched to any gene: 6. There are 15 residues in the CDR3. The V gene's germline CDR1 is MDHEN and CDR2 SYDVKM.